A selection of T cell receptor beta chains follows, all from one sample in a study of blood T cell repertoires in COVID-19. TCRdb's copy holds only in-frame clones and misses some; the assay was immunoSEQ multiplex PCR. The sample lists under 150,000 clones, under 90% occurring once. Sequencing was carried out using peripheral blood. The receptors were gathered from a woman over 75 in a cohort sampled during active or convalescent COVID-19. Each CDR3 is given with its conserved first and last residue.

>TRBJ2-2|TRBV6-5
CASSYGPLNTGELFF
>TRBJ2-7|TRBV2
CASQGQGIGEQYF
>TRBJ1-4|TRBV14
CASSQEGGLFEKLFF
>TRBJ1-5|TRBV5-8
CASRWDSGNQPQHF
>TRBJ1-6|TRBV5-4
CASSSKGQANSPLHF
>TRBJ2-7|TRBV5-1
CASSLGGSSSYEQYF
>TRBJ1-2|TRBV19
CASSRGQTNYGYTF
>TRBJ1-2|TRBV6-2/TRBV6-3
CASSWVIAAGYTF
>TRBJ2-6|TRBV5-4
CASSPGGSGANVLTF
>TRBJ2-7|TRBV18
CASSPQLGDLNEQYF
>TRBJ2-2|TRBV7-3
CASSFEGQGPLDTGELFF
>TRBJ1-5|TRBV5-5
CASSLTVNQPQHF
>TRBJ1-2|TRBV6-7
CASSWGTGTGYTF
>TRBJ2-5|TRBV6-1
CASSERGPKETQYF
>TRBJ1-1|TRBV7-2
CASSFGMANTEAFF
>TRBJ1-2|TRBV19
CASTPGGPPRFSGYTF
>TRBJ2-7|TRBV5-1
CASSLATGYEQYF
>TRBJ2-5|TRBV6-6
CASITGTSGGQETQYF
>TRBJ2-6|TRBV9
CASSAREMRANVLTF
>TRBJ1-2|TRBV12-5
CASGLGGVDYGYTF
>TRBJ1-1|TRBV2
CASNTGTLDTEAFF
>TRBJ2-7|TRBV2
CASRQGVGYEQYF
>TRBJ2-3|TRBV11-3
CASSQNDRADTQYF
>TRBJ2-2|TRBV3-1/TRBV3-2
CASSSSETGTNTGELFF
>TRBJ1-2|TRBV11-2
CASSPGDRGLSYGYTF
>TRBJ1-1|TRBV5-1
CASSLDQWTEAFF
>TRBJ2-1|TRBV27
CATGVGGAFNEQFF